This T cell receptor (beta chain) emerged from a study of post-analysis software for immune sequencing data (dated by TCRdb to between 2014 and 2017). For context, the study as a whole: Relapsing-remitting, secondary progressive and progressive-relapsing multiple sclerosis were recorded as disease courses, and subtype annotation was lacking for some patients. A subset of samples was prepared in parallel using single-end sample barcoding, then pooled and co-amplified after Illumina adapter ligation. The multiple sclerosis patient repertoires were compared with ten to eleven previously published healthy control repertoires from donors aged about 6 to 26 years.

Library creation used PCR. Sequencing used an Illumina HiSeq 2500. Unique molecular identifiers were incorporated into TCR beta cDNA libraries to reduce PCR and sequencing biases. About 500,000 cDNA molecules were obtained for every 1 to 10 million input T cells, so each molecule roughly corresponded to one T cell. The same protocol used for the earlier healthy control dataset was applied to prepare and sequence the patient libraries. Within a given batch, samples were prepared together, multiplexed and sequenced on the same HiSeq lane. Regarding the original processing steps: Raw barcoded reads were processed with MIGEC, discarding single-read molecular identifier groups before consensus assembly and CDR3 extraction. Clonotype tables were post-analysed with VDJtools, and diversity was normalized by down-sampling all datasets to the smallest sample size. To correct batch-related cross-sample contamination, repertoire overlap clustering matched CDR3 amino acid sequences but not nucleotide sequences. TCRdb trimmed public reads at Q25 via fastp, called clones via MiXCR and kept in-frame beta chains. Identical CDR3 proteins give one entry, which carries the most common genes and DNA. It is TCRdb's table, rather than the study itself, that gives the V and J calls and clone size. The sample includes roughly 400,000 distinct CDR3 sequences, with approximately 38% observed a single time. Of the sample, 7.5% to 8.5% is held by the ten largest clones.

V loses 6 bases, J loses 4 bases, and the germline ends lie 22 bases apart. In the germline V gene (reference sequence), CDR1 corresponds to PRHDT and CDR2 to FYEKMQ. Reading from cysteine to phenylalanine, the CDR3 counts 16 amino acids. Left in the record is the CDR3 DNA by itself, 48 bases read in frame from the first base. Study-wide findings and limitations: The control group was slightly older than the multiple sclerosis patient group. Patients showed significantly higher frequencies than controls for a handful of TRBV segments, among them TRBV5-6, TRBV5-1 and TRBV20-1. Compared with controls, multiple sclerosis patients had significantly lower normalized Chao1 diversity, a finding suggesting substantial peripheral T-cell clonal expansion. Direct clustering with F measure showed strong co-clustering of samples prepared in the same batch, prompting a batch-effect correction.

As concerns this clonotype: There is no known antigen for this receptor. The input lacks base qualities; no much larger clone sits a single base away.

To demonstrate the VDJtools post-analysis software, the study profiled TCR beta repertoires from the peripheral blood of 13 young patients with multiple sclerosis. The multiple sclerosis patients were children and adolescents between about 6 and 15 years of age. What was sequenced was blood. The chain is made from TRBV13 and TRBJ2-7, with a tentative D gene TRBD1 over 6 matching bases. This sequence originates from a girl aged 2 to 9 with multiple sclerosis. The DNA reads TGTGCCAGCAGATTACAGCACGGACAGCCAATATACGAGCAGTACTTC. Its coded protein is CASRLQHGQPIYEQYF.